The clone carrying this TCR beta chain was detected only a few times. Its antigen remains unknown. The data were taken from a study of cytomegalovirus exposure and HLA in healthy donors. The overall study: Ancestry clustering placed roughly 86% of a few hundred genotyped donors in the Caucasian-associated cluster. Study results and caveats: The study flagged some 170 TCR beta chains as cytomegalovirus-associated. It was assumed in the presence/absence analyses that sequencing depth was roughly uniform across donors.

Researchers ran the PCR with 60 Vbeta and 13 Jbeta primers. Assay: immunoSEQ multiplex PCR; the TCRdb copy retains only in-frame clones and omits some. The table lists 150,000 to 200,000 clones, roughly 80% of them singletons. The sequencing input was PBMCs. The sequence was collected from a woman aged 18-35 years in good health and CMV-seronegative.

The CDR3 DNA sequence: TGTGCCAGCAGCCCAATTTCTGGGGCCAACGTCCTGACTTTC. Translating gives CASSPISGANVLTF. The J gene is TRBJ2-6, the V gene TRBV7-7; D is unclear. V lost 5 bases and J 1 base, leaving 6 bases between the germline ends. Germline V gene lookup returns CDR1 SSHAT and CDR2 FNYEAQ (reference sequence). The CDR3 has 14 amino acids. The full variable domain, with the rest looked up from reference TRBV7-7 and TRBJ2-6, is GAGVSQSPRYKVTKRGQDVTLRCDPISSHATLYWYQQALGQGPEFLTYFNYEAQPDKSGLPSDRFSAERPEGSISTLTIQRTEQRDSAMYRCASSPISGANVLTFGAGSRLTVL.